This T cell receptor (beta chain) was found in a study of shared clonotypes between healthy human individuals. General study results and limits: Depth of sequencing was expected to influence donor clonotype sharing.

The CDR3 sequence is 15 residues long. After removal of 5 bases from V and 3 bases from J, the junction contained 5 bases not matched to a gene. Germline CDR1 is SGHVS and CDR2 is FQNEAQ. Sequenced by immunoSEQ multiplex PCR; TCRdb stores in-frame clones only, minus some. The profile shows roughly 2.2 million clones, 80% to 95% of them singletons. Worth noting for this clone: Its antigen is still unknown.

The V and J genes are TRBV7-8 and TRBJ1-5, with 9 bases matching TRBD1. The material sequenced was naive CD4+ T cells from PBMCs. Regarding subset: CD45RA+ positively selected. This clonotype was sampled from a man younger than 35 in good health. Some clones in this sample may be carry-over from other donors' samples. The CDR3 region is CASSQRQGVNQPQHF. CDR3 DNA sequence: TGTGCCAGCAGCCAAAGACAGGGGGTCAATCAGCCCCAGCATTTT.